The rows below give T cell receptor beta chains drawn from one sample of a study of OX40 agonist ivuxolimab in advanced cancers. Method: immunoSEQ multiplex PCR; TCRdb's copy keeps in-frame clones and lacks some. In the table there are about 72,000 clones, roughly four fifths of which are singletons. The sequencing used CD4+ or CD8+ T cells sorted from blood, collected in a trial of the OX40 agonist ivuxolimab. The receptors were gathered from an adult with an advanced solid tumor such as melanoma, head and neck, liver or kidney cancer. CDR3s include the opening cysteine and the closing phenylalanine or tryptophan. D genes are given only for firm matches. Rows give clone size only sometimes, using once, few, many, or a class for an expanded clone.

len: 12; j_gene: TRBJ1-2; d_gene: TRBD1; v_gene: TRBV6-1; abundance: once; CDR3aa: CASSRQGSGYTF; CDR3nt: TGTGCCAGCAGCAGACAGGGGAGCGGCTACACCTTC
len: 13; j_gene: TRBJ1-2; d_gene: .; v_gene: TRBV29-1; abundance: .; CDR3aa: CSVEGAGLDGYTF; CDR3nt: TGCAGCGTTGAAGGGGCAGGGTTAGACGGCTACACCTTC
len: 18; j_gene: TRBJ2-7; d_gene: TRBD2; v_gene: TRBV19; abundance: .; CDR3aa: CASSLRTSGSSSDYEQYF; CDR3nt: TGTGCCAGTAGTCTTCGGACTAGCGGGAGTTCTTCGGATTACGAGCAGTACTTC
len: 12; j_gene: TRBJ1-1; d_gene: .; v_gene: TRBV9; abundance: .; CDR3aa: CASSVVQGKVFF; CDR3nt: TGTGCCAGCAGCGTAGTTCAGGGCAAGGTTTTCTTT
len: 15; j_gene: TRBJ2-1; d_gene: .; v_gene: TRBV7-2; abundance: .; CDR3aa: CASSLGGGPFSEQFF; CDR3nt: TGTGCCAGCAGCTTGGGTGGAGGGCCGTTCTCTGAGCAGTTCTTC
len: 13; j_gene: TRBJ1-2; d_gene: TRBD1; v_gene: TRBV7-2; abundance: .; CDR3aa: CASSNGQGKGYTF; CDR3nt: TGTGCCAGCAGCAACGGACAGGGCAAAGGCTACACCTTC
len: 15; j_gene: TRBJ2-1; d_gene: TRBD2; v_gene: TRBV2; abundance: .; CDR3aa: CASSATRTSNNEQFF; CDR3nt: TGTGCCAGCAGCGCGACGAGGACTAGTAACAATGAGCAGTTCTTC
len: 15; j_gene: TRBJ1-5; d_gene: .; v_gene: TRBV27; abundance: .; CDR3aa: CASSRLGGVDQPQHF; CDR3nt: TGTGCCAGCAGTCGCCTAGGGGGGGTGGATCAGCCCCAGCATTTT
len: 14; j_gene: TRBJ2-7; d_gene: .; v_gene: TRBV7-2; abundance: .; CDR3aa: CASTRDSYPAEQYF; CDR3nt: TGTGCCAGCACCCGGGACTCCTACCCAGCTGAGCAGTACTTC
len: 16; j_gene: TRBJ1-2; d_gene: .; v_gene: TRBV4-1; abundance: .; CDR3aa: CASSQESAGYEKGYTF; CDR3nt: TGCGCCAGCAGCCAAGAATCTGCGGGTTACGAAAAAGGCTACACCTTC
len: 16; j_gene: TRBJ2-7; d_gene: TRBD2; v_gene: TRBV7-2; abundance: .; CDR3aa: CASSITPGTSVGEQYF; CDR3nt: TGTGCCAGCAGCATAACTCCAGGGACTAGCGTGGGGGAGCAGTACTTC
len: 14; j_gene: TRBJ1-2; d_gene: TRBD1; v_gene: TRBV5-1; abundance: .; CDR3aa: CASSGTEANYGYTF; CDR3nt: TGCGCCAGCAGCGGGACAGAAGCTAACTATGGCTACACCTTC
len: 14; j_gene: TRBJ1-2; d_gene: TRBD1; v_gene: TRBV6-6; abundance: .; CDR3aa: CASSYAGTGDGYTF; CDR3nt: TGTGCCAGCAGTTATGCCGGGACAGGGGACGGCTACACCTTC
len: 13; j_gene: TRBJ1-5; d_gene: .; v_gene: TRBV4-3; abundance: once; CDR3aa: CASSQDWNQPQHF; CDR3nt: TGCGCCAGCAGCCAAGATTGGAATCAGCCCCAGCATTTT
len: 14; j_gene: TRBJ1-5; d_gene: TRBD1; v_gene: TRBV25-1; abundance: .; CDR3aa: CASSDTGAGQPQHF; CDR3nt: TGTGCCAGCAGTGACACAGGGGCGGGTCAGCCCCAGCATTTT
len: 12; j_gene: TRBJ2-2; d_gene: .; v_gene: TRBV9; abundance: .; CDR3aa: CASSPRTGELFF; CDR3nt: TGTGCCAGCAGCCCCCGCACCGGGGAGCTGTTTTTT
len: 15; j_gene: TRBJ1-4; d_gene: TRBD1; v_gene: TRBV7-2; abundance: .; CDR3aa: CASSRSTGVDEKLFF; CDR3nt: TGTGCCAGCAGCCGCTCGACAGGGGTCGATGAAAAACTGTTTTTT
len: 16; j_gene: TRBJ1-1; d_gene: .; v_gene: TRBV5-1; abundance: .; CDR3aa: CASTRGSGQPNTEAFF; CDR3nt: TGCGCCAGCACCCGGGGGTCCGGACAGCCGAACACTGAAGCTTTCTTT
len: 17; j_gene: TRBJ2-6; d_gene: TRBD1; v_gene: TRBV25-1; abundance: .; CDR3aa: CASGGTGGSSGANVLTF; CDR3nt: TGTGCCAGCGGGGGGACAGGGGGTTCTTCTGGGGCCAACGTCCTGACTTTC
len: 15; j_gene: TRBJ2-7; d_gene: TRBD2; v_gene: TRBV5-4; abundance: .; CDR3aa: CASSLGSGSSSEQYF; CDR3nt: TGTGCCAGCAGCTTAGGTAGCGGGAGCTCCTCCGAGCAGTACTTC
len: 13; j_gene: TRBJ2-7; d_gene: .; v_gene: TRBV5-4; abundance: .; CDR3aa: CASSFTSAYEQYF; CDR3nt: TGTGCCAGCAGCTTTACTTCTGCCTACGAGCAGTACTTC
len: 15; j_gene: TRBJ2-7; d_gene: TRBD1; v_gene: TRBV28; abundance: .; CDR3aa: CASTNPGTGLYEQYF; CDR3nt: TGTGCCAGCACCAACCCCGGGACAGGGCTATACGAGCAGTACTTC
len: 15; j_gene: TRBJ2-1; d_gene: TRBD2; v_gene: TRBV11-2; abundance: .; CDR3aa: CASSLSGISYNEQFF; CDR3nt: TGTGCCAGCAGCTTAAGCGGGATCTCCTACAATGAGCAGTTCTTC
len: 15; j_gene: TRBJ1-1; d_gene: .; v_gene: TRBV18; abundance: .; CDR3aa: CASSPPEGGGTEAFF; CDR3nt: TGTGCCAGCTCACCCCCCGAGGGGGGTGGCACTGAAGCTTTCTTT
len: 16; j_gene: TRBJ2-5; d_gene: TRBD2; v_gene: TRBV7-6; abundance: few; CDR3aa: CASSFDPSGHQETQYF; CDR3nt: TGTGCCAGCAGCTTTGACCCTAGCGGGCATCAAGAGACCCAGTACTTC
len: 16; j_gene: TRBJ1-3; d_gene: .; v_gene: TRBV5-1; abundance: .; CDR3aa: CASSLGTATLGNTIYF; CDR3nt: TGCGCCAGCAGCTTGGGAACAGCCACCCTCGGAAACACCATATATTTT
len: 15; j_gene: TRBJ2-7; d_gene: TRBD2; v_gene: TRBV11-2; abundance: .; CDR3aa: CASSETSGPHYEQYF; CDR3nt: TGTGCCAGCAGCGAGACTAGCGGACCTCACTACGAGCAGTACTTC
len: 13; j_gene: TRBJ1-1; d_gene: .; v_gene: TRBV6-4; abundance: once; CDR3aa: CASSGIPGMQAFF; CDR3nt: TGTGCCAGCAGTGGGATCCCGGGCATGCAGGCTTTCTTT
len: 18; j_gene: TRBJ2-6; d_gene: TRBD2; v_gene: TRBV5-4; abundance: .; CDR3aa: CASSFGLAGSSGANVLTF; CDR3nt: TGTGCCAGCAGCTTCGGACTAGCGGGATCCTCTGGGGCCAACGTCCTGACTTTC
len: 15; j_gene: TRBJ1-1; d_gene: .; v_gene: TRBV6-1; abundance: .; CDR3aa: CASSERRGRIAEAFF; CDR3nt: TGTGCCAGCAGTGAACGCCGGGGGCGGATCGCTGAAGCTTTCTTT
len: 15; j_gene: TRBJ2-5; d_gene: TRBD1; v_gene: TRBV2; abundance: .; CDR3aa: CASNSDRGGEETQYF; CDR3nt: TGTGCCAGCAATAGCGACAGGGGGGGTGAAGAGACCCAGTACTTC
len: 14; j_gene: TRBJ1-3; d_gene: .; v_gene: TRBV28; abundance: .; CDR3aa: CASTSAGPEFAIYF; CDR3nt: TGTGCCAGCACCTCTGCCGGGCCGGAGTTCGCCATATATTTT